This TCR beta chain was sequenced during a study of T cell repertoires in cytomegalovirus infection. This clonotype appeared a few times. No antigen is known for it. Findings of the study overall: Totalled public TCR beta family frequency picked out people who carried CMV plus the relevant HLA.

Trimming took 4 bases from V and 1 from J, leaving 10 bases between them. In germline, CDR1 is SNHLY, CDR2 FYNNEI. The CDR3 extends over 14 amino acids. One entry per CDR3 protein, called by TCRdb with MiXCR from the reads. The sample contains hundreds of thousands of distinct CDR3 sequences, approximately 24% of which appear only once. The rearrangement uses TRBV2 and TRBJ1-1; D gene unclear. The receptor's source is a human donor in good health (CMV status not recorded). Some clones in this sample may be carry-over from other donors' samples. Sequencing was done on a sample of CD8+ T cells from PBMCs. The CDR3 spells CASSALDGNTEAFF. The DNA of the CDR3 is TGTGCCAGCAGTGCTTTGGACGGGAACACTGAAGCTTTCTTT.